This TCR beta chain appears in the sequencing data of a study of blood T cell repertoires in COVID-19 (dated by TCRdb to the early 2020s). Some background on the complete study: Samples from collaborators originated in the United States, Italy and Spain and spanned both the acute and convalescent phases of COVID-19. Samples were obtained from the ongoing ImmuneRACE study (first 160 participants) and from 950 to 1,500 subjects provided by 6 global collaborators. Where available, HLA class I and class II types were taken from metadata supplied by the sample provider and were not determined by assay-based typing. Subjects who had been exposed to COVID-19, were actively infected with it, or had recovered from it provided the deeply sampled blood TCRbeta repertoires that made up the dataset. The prospective study material was composed of cDNA or gDNA derived from T cells, B-cell-depleted T cells, or PBMCs. The repertoires were released in a freely available public database meant as a resource for research on the immune response to SARS-CoV-2. The sample metadata nearly always contained a de-identified subject ID, COVID-19 status, age in years and sex. Results and caveats for the whole study, not just this receptor: The amount of clinical and demographic metadata varied by source and participant and was provided uncurated.

CDR1 and CDR2 are read off the germline V gene as SGDLS and YYNGEE. Counted from cysteine to phenylalanine, this CDR3 has 19 amino acids. Solely the CDR3 DNA is kept, with 57 bases framed from the first base. V is pruned by 3 bases and J by 4 bases, leaving 19 bases of the junction without a gene match. Details on this clone: Its recognized antigen is unknown. Base qualities were left out, and no much larger clone turns up one base away.

TCRbeta CDR3 regions were amplified from genomic DNA by means of the immunoSEQ Assay, a bias-controlled multiplex PCR. For the original study's pipeline: The number of nucleated cells in each sample was estimated by amplification of reference gene primers within the assay. To quantify the absolute abundance of each unique TCRbeta CDR3 rearrangement, sequence reads were collapsed and filtered. Productive Simpson clonality was computed per sample as the square root of Simpson's diversity index over productive rearrangements. As stored in TCRdb, this immuneACCESS dataset retains in-frame rearrangements with V and J assigned. A fraction of the clones does not appear; measured against another copy, unresolved V genes explain less than half of the discrepancy, and the remainder lacks a known reason. V, J and clone size reflect that table, while D and trimming were determined from the DNA. Counted in this sample were around 62,000 clones; around 89% of them appeared once. Of the sample, over 9.5% is held by the ten largest clones.

Enrolling through a virtual design, the prospective study's participants ranged in age from roughly 18 to 95 years and lived across more than 20 United States geographic areas. In the prospective study, participants were assigned to cohorts based on the clinical history participants reported in a screening survey and a study questionnaire. For ImmuneRACE Cohort 3, a participant was defined as recovered based on two consecutive negative NP/OP PCR tests, clearance by a healthcare professional, or resolution of symptoms. Mobile phlebotomists in the prospective study collected whole blood, serum and a nasopharyngeal or oropharyngeal swab from every participant. Participants in the prospective study had the option to provide additional blood draws and questionnaires over an approximately two-month period. Before DNA extraction, blood samples from the prospective study were shipped at room temperature or frozen.

This TCR came from a woman aged 40 to 49 who had recovered from COVID-19. This chain is built from TRBV9 and TRBJ2-3; TRBD1 fits 8 bases in the junction. Sequenced input: PBMCs or T cells enriched from blood (not recorded which). The bases read TGTGCCAGCAGCGGGGACCCGGGACAGGCCAACCGGCTCCCAGATACGCAGTATTTT. It translates as CASSGDPGQANRLPDTQYF.